This T cell receptor (beta chain) was sequenced in a study of radiation and T cells in renal cell carcinoma. Study as a whole: Nephrectomy followed 15 Gy stereotactic body radiation by 4 weeks. Regarding the study as a whole: Without pretreatment biopsies, baseline tumor clonotype presence was undetermined. From baseline, blood top tumor clonotypes peaked at 2 weeks post-radiation.

Time point reported: blood 2 weeks post-SBRT. Treatment given: 15 Gy SBRT to primary tumor, nephrectomy 4 weeks later. Radiation-treated patients gave blood at baseline, week 2 and week 4. The J segment lost 5 bases and the V segment lost 4 bases, leaving 12 bases of the junction unmatched. This CDR3 has 16 amino acids. From germline, CDR1 is SGDLS and CDR2 YYNGEE. Comments on this clone: Its antigen is not known.

Measured with immunoSEQ multiplex PCR; TCRdb has only the in-frame clones, and not every one. The repertoire holds tens of thousands of clones, with 80% to 90% as singletons. Sequenced material: blood, taken from a patient whose treatment included radiotherapy and nephrectomy. This chain links TRBV9 with TRBJ2-3; 8 positions agree with TRBD2. This TCR derives from a woman aged 45-65 years with renal cell carcinoma. The CDR3 loop is CASSPGRREVGDTQYF. DNA of the CDR3: TGTGCCAGCAGCCCCGGGCGGCGGGAGGTAGGAGATACGCAGTATTTT.